A selection of T cell receptor beta chains follows, all from one sample in a study of CD8+CD57+ T cells in acquired aplastic anemia. TCRdb recomputed calls from the reads with MiXCR, one row per CDR3 protein. In the table there are some 200,000 distinct CDR3 sequences, 40% to 50% of which are singletons. Material for sequencing was sorted CD4+, CD8+, or CD8+CD57+ T cells (not recorded which) from PBMCs. The receptors stem from a human donor with aplastic anemia. Both conserved end residues are part of each CDR3. A D gene is named only where the DNA matches it firmly. Size is stated for part of the rows, as once, few or many counts, or as a class when the clone is expanded.

d_gene	v_gene	abundance	j_gene	CDR3nt	CDR3aa
.	TRBV19	many	TRBJ2-1	TGTGCCAGTACCATAGGAGTAGGCAATGAGCAGTTCTTC	CASTIGVGNEQFF
.	TRBV19	many	TRBJ2-7	TGTGCCAGTAGTACCGGGACTCCCCCGTACGAGCAGTACTTC	CASSTGTPPYEQYF
.	TRBV20-1	.	TRBJ2-7	TGCAGTGCTAGTGGCGGTGGATCACGGACCTACGAGCAGTACTTC	CSASGGGSRTYEQYF
.	TRBV20-1	.	TRBJ2-1	TGCAGTGCGGATAGAATAGAGGAGCAGTTCTTC	CSADRIEEQFF
TRBD2	TRBV19	.	TRBJ2-1	TGTGCCAGTAGCTTATTATTAGCGGGGAAGCAGTTCTTC	CASSLLLAGKQFF
TRBD1	TRBV11-3	many	TRBJ2-7	TGTGCCAGCAGCTTGAGGGACAGAGTCTACGAGCAGTACTTC	CASSLRDRVYEQYF
TRBD1	TRBV19	.	TRBJ1-2	TGTGCCAGTCGGGCCGGGACAGCGAGCGGCTACACCTTC	CASRAGTASGYTF
TRBD2	TRBV19	.	TRBJ2-5	TGTGCCAGTAGCGTCGGCGGGGCGAGGCGGGAGGCCCAGTACTTC	CASSVGGARREAQYF
.	TRBV2	.	TRBJ1-4	TGTGCCAGCATGACTACCGATGAAAAACTGTTTTTT	CASMTTDEKLFF
.	TRBV11-3	.	TRBJ2-7	TGTGCCAGCAGCCACTCTTACGAGCAGTACTTC	CASSHSYEQYF
.	TRBV10-3	.	TRBJ2-7	TGTGCCATCGCCGGGAGACAAGGAACCTACGAGCAGTACTTC	CAIAGRQGTYEQYF
.	TRBV19	few	TRBJ1-5	TGTGCCAGTAGGGAACAGGGTTGGCAGCCCCAGCATTTT	CASREQGWQPQHF
.	TRBV7-8	.	TRBJ2-5	TGTGCCAGCAGCCTCGGGACCCAGTACTTC	CASSLGTQYF
TRBD2	TRBV19	many	TRBJ2-3	TGTGCCAGTACCCGATCGGTCGCGGGAGGGCCTAGTGGTACGCAGTATTTT	CASTRSVAGGPSGTQYF
.	TRBV10-3	.	TRBJ2-7	TGTGCCATCAGTCCCGACCGGGGCGAGCAGTACTTC	CAISPDRGEQYF
TRBD1	TRBV10-3	few	TRBJ1-4	TGTGCCATCAGTGAGTCGACAGGGGTAGTGGAAAAACTGTTTTTT	CAISESTGVVEKLFF
.	TRBV29-1	many	TRBJ2-7	TGCAGCGCCCTTGGACACCTCTCCTACGAGCAGTACTTC	CSALGHLSYEQYF
.	TRBV9	many	TRBJ1-6	TGTGCCAGCAGCGTAGCGGCAGGGCTCAACTCACCCCTCCACTTT	CASSVAAGLNSPLHF
.	TRBV24-1	medium-sized	TRBJ2-3	TGTGCCACCAGTGACTATGACGGGGATACGCAGTATTTT	CATSDYDGDTQYF
TRBD1	TRBV12-3/TRBV12-4	many	TRBJ1-2	TGTGCCAGCAGGTGGACAGGCCAATATGGCTACACCTTC	CASRWTGQYGYTF
.	TRBV10-3	.	TRBJ1-2	TGTGCCATCAGTGAGTCACCGGGAAGCTATGGCTACACCTTC	CAISESPGSYGYTF
.	TRBV2	.	TRBJ1-5	TGTGCCAGCAGTTACTCTGGGGGCAGGTATCAGCCCCAGCATTTT	CASSYSGGRYQPQHF
TRBD2	TRBV7-2	many	TRBJ2-5	TGTGCCAGCAGCCGAGGGACTAGCGGGACCGGAGGGGAGACCCAGTACTTC	CASSRGTSGTGGETQYF
TRBD1	TRBV10-1	.	TRBJ1-5	TGCGCCAGCAGTGAGGGGACAGGGAATAGCAATCAGCCCCAGCATTTT	CASSEGTGNSNQPQHF
.	TRBV9	once	TRBJ1-2	TGTGCCAGCAGCCTAATGGGGGGGCAAAACTATGGCTACACCTTC	CASSLMGGQNYGYTF
.	TRBV19	once	TRBJ2-1	TGTGCCAGTAGTATAGCCGGGACGGCCTACAATGAGCAGTTCTTC	CASSIAGTAYNEQFF
TRBD1	TRBV24-1	.	TRBJ2-3	TGTGCCACCAGACTCGGACAGGGGCCCACAGATACGCAGTATTTT	CATRLGQGPTDTQYF
.	TRBV19	.	TRBJ1-1	TGTGCCAGTAGTATAGCTATGGGAACTGAAGCTTTCTTT	CASSIAMGTEAFF
.	TRBV2	few	TRBJ2-3	TGTGCCAGCAGTGAACAGGGGCTCCCAGGAGATACGCAGTATTTT	CASSEQGLPGDTQYF
.	TRBV11-2	.	TRBJ2-3	TGTGCCAGCAGCTCATTCACTACAGATGCGCAGTATTTT	CASSSFTTDAQYF
TRBD2	TRBV10-3	.	TRBJ2-3	TGTGCCATCAGTGAGTCTGATAAGCGGGGGCACACAGATACGCAGTATTTT	CAISESDKRGHTDTQYF
TRBD2	TRBV15	.	TRBJ2-1	TGTGCCACCAGCAGACATATAAAGACTAGCGGGGGGAGGGACAATGAGCAGTTCTTC	CATSRHIKTSGGRDNEQFF
TRBD2	TRBV10-3	.	TRBJ2-1	TGTGCCATCAGGGACCGCAGCGGGAGAGACGGAGAGCAGTTCTTC	CAIRDRSGRDGEQFF
TRBD2	TRBV7-2	many	TRBJ2-3	TGTGCCAGCAGCTTAGTACCGGGAGGAGATACGCAGTATTTT	CASSLVPGGDTQYF
.	TRBV9	.	TRBJ1-1	TGTGCCAGCGGAGGTGGTAACACTGAAGCTTTCTTT	CASGGGNTEAFF
.	TRBV30	.	TRBJ1-2	TGTGCCTGGAGAGGCCGGGGCAGGAGGTCCGACACCTTC	CAWRGRGRRSDTF
.	TRBV6-6	.	TRBJ2-5	TGTGCCAGCAGTTACTCACAGGAGACCCAGTACTTC	CASSYSQETQYF
TRBD1	TRBV12-3/TRBV12-4	many	TRBJ1-2	TGTGCCAGCAGGCTACAGGGGGCGAGCTATGGCTACACCTTC	CASRLQGASYGYTF
.	TRBV6-4	many	TRBJ2-3	TGTGCCAGCAGTGTTACTAGCTTCGACCCAGATACGCAGTATTTT	CASSVTSFDPDTQYF
TRBD2	TRBV29-1	.	TRBJ2-2	TGCAGCGTTCGGGCGGGGGTGAACACCGGGGAGCTGTTTTTT	CSVRAGVNTGELFF
.	TRBV7-2	once	TRBJ2-7	TGTGCCAGCAGCTTACGGGCATCGTGGGAGCAGTACTTC	CASSLRASWEQYF
TRBD1	TRBV2	many	TRBJ1-4	TGTGCCACCGGGACAGGGGCCAGCGGGCTGTTTTTT	CATGTGASGLFF
.	TRBV12-3/TRBV12-4	.	TRBJ1-2	TGTGCCAGCAGTTCGGGACTGTTGCCCCCTAGCTACACCTTC	CASSSGLLPPSYTF
TRBD1	TRBV19	once	TRBJ2-7	TGTGCCAGTAGTATACGACAGGGGACGGCCCTCTACGAGCAGTACTTC	CASSIRQGTALYEQYF
TRBD2	TRBV18	.	TRBJ2-1	TGTGCCAGCTCACCACCGGGACTAGCGGGAGGAGGTGAGCAGTTCTTC	CASSPPGLAGGGEQFF
TRBD2	TRBV7-2	.	TRBJ2-7	TGTGCCAGCAGCTTAGTGGCGGGGGGCGAGCAGTACTTC	CASSLVAGGEQYF